Following are 22 T cell receptor beta chains from one sample sequenced in a study of OX40 agonist ivuxolimab in advanced cancers. TCRdb's copy holds only in-frame clones and misses some; the assay was immunoSEQ multiplex PCR. The data contain roughly 58,000 clones, 80% to 85% of them seen just once; the ten biggest clones take up 0.5% to 0.7%. The input for sequencing was CD4+ or CD8+ T cells sorted from blood, taken in a trial of the OX40 agonist ivuxolimab. These receptors all come from an adult with an advanced solid tumor such as melanoma, head and neck, liver or kidney cancer.

The chain joins TRBV4-3 to TRBJ1-1; TRBD1 might be the D (5 bases). In germline, CDR1 is LGHNA, CDR2 YSLEER. V gave up 0 bases and J gave up 3 bases, with 11 bases separating them. The CDR3 runs to 15 residues. The CDR3 sequence: CASSQDPQGDTEAFF. Here the CDR3 DNA reads TGCGCCAGCAGCCAAGATCCCCAGGGTGACACTGAAGCTTTCTTT.

This chain connects TRBV2 to TRBJ2-1; 7 nucleotides match TRBD2. Losses at the gene ends were 7 bases for V and 7 bases for J; bases not matched to a gene: 10. This CDR3 is 14 amino acids long. Germline V gene lookup returns CDR1 SNHLY and CDR2 FYNNEI. CDR3 in amino acids: CASILREGLNEQFF. CDR3 in DNA: TGTGCCAGCATCTTAAGGGAGGGCCTAAATGAGCAGTTCTTC.

The chain employs TRBV11-2 and TRBJ2-1; 11 positions match TRBD1. The J segment lost 3 bases and the V segment lost 5 bases, leaving 6 bases of the junction unmatched. CDR3 length equals 16 residues. Germline V gene lookup returns CDR1 SGHAT and CDR2 FQNNGV. CDR3 bases: TGTGCCAGCAGCCCAGCCGGGACAGGGGGCTACAATGAGCAGTTCTTC. Translating gives CASSPAGTGGYNEQFF.

This clone was observed a handful of times. The chain carries TRBV19 and TRBJ2-2; D is unresolved. The germline V and J ends were trimmed by 3 bases and 2 bases, with 7 bases remaining between them. Germline V gene sequence: CDR1 LNHDA, CDR2 SQIVND (reference sequence). The CDR3 spans 14 residues. The CDR3 reads CASSISVNTGELFF. DNA of the CDR3: TGTGCCAGTAGTATCTCGGTTAACACCGGGGAGCTGTTTTTT.

The chain combines TRBV2 with TRBJ1-6, with TRBD1 as a possible D gene (5 bases). The CDR3 has 14 residues. Looked up from germline, CDR1 is SNHLY and CDR2 is FYNNEI. V was trimmed by 6 bases and J by 5 bases, leaving 11 bases between them. This CDR3 reads CASRGTVNNSPLHF. The CDR3 DNA reads as TGTGCCAGCAGAGGGACGGTGAATAATTCACCCCTCCACTTT.

The chain joins TRBV5-1 to TRBJ1-5; D gene unclear. This CDR3 comprises 15 residues. Between the trimmed V and J ends, which lost 0 bases and 1 base, there was a span of 8 bases. Germline V gives CDR1 SGHRS, CDR2 YFSETQ. CDR3 nucleotide sequence: TGCGCCAGCAGCTTGGGCGACGGAAGCAATCAGCCCCAGCATTTT. Translated: CASSLGDGSNQPQHF.

The rearrangement joins TRBV19 to TRBJ1-4, with D perhaps TRBD1 (6 bases). Trimming removed 6 bases from V and 4 bases from J, with 12 bases in between. Germline V gives CDR1 LNHDA, CDR2 SQIVND (reference sequence). CDR3 length: 14 residues. CDR3 nucleotides: TGTGCCAGTAGGGATCGACAGGTTAATGAAAAACTGTTTTTT. It translates to CASRDRQVNEKLFF.

This clone was observed a single time. The genes are TRBV19 and TRBJ2-7; no firm D call. Between the trimmed V and J ends, which lost 6 bases and 0 bases, there was a span of 6 bases. This CDR3 has 12 residues. CDR1 is LNHDA and CDR2 is SQIVND in the germline V gene (reference sequence). The CDR3 is CASSQSSYEQYF. The CDR3 bases are TGTGCCAGTAGCCAGAGCTCCTACGAGCAGTACTTC.

J is TRBJ2-1 and V is TRBV2; D is uncertain. This CDR3 region has 15 residues. The V gene's germline CDR1 is SNHLY and CDR2 FYNNEI. Trimming left V 3 bases short and J 0 bases short, with 9 bases between. For the CDR3, the DNA is TGTGCCAGCAGTGATGCTGGCGGCTCCTACAATGAGCAGTTCTTC. Its protein is CASSDAGGSYNEQFF.

This rearrangement joins TRBV30 to TRBJ2-7; D not resolved. V lost 2 bases to trimming and J lost 1 base, with 9 bases between them. The length of the CDR3 is 13 residues. Germline-derived CDR1 and CDR2 are GTSNPN and SVGIG (reference sequence). The CDR3 sequence is CAWSKGISYEQYF. CDR3 nucleotide sequence: TGTGCCTGGAGTAAAGGGATATCCTACGAGCAGTACTTC.

V usage is TRBV7-9 and J usage is TRBJ2-1, with TRBD1 matching 8 bases. This CDR3 contains 16 residues. From germline, CDR1 is SEHNR and CDR2 FQNEAQ (reference sequence). The V segment lost 5 bases and the J segment 3 bases; nucleotides outside the gene matches: 9. CDR3 nucleotide sequence: TGTGCCAGCAGCCCAGCGCCTGGGACAGGCTACAATGAGCAGTTCTTC. It codes for CASSPAPGTGYNEQFF.

The chain recombines TRBV4-1 with TRBJ2-1; the match to TRBD1 covers 11 bases. This CDR3 contains 17 residues. Germline values: CDR1 MGHRA, CDR2 YSYEKL. V lost 4 bases to trimming and J lost 7 bases; unmatched junction nucleotides: 12. In DNA form, the CDR3 reads TGCGCCAGCAGCCCGACCGGGACAGGGGGTTATTTGAATGAGCAGTTCTTC. Protein: CASSPTGTGGYLNEQFF.

The gene calls are TRBV5-1 and TRBJ2-3; 16 nucleotides line up with TRBD2. V lost 0 bases, J lost 7 bases, and 14 bases stayed unmatched. Looked up from germline, CDR1 is SGHRS and CDR2 is YFSETQ. The CDR3 runs to 20 residues. The CDR3 region has the DNA TGCGCCAGCAGCTTGGGCCCGGGGACTAGCGGGAGGGGACAAACGAATACGCAGTATTTT. Amino acids: CASSLGPGTSGRGQTNTQYF.

The genes are TRBV6-5 and TRBJ2-5; perhaps TRBD2 as D (6 bases). The CDR3 has 15 residues. Germline V gene data show CDR1 as MNHEY and CDR2 as SVGAGI. V lost 0 bases to trimming and J lost 5 bases, with 13 bases between them. CDR3: CASSYSMGGWETQYF. The CDR3 nucleotides read TGTGCCAGCAGTTACTCGATGGGGGGTTGGGAGACCCAGTACTTC.

The V gene is TRBV19, the J gene TRBJ2-3, with unresolved D. This CDR3 has 16 residues. Germline CDR1 is LNHDA and CDR2 is SQIVND (reference sequence). V was cut by 3 bases and J by 3 bases, with 16 bases left in between. The CDR3 is CASSMKSSVKTDTQYF. DNA of the CDR3: TGTGCCAGTAGTATGAAGTCGTCAGTGAAGACAGATACGCAGTATTTT.

The rearrangement links TRBV18 to TRBJ1-1; D not resolved. The CDR3 runs to 13 residues. Germline CDR1 KGHSH, CDR2 LQKENI. Trimming left V 6 bases short and J 3 bases short, with 11 bases between. The CDR3 sequence is CASSLVPYTEAFF. CDR3 nucleotide sequence: TGTGCCAGCTCCCTAGTCCCCTACACTGAAGCTTTCTTT.

The chain joins TRBV19 to TRBJ2-3; a weak D match, TRBD1 (6 bases). V was pared by 2 bases and J by 6 bases, with 12 bases between. The CDR3 sequence is 14 residues long. Germline-derived CDR1 and CDR2 are LNHDA and SQIVND (reference sequence). The CDR3 bases are TGTGCCAGTAGTATAAAGGCAGGGGCCGATACGCAGTATTTT. Translation: CASSIKAGADTQYF.

This CDR3 reads CASSRVGQANYGYTF. CDR3 bases: TGTGCCAGCAGTCGGGTGGGACAGGCTAACTATGGCTACACCTTC. The rearrangement joins TRBV14 to TRBJ1-2; 8 nucleotides line up with TRBD1. Germline trimming cut 6 bases from V and 0 bases from J; bases unmatched to any gene: 6. Germline lookup yields CDR1 SGHDN and CDR2 FVKESK. The CDR3 extends over 15 amino acids.

The chain employs TRBV18 and TRBJ2-2; 11 positions match TRBD1. Germline values: CDR1 KGHSH, CDR2 LQKENI. The CDR3 consists of 16 residues. The V gene end was trimmed by 3 bases and the J gene end by 5 bases; junction bases not matched to a gene: 5. CDR3 DNA sequence: TGTGCCAGCTCACCGCAGGACAGGGGGCGAACCGGGGAGCTGTTTTTT. Encoded protein: CASSPQDRGRTGELFF. Supplemented by reference TRBV18 and TRBJ2-2, the full variable domain reads NAGVMQNPRHLVRRRGQEARLRCSPMKGHSHVYWYRQLPEEGLKFMVYLQKENIIDESGMPKERFSAEFPKEGPSILRIQQVVRGDSAAYFCASSPQDRGRTGELFFGEGSRLTVL.

The chain combines TRBV30 with TRBJ1-1; D remains unclear. This CDR3 contains 13 residues. Germline loops: CDR1 GTSNPN, CDR2 SVGIG (reference sequence). Trimming cost V 0 bases and J 5 bases, with 10 bases left between them. As DNA, the CDR3 is TGTGCCTGGAGTGTATTACGTGGGACTGAAGCTTTCTTT. Protein product: CAWSVLRGTEAFF.

The chain employs TRBV13 and TRBJ2-7; 7 bases line up with TRBD1. V shed 1 base and J 3 bases; nucleotides not matched to a gene: 9. This CDR3 is built from 16 residues. The V gene's germline CDR1 is PRHDT and CDR2 FYEKMQ (reference sequence). The CDR3 DNA sequence: TGTGCCAGCAGCTTAGACCCCCGACAGGGTAGCTACGAGCAGTACTTC. Translation: CASSLDPRQGSYEQYF.

The chain carries TRBV7-2 and TRBJ1-6; 12 bases map to TRBD1. CDR1 and CDR2 from the germline V gene are SGHTA and FQGNSA. The CDR3 contains 18 residues. Trimming at V came to 5 bases and at J to 0 bases, leaving 5 bases not matched to a gene. The CDR3 region is CASSRDRGRDSYNSPLHF. Here the CDR3 DNA reads TGTGCCAGCAGCCGGGACAGGGGGCGCGACTCCTATAATTCACCCCTCCACTTT.